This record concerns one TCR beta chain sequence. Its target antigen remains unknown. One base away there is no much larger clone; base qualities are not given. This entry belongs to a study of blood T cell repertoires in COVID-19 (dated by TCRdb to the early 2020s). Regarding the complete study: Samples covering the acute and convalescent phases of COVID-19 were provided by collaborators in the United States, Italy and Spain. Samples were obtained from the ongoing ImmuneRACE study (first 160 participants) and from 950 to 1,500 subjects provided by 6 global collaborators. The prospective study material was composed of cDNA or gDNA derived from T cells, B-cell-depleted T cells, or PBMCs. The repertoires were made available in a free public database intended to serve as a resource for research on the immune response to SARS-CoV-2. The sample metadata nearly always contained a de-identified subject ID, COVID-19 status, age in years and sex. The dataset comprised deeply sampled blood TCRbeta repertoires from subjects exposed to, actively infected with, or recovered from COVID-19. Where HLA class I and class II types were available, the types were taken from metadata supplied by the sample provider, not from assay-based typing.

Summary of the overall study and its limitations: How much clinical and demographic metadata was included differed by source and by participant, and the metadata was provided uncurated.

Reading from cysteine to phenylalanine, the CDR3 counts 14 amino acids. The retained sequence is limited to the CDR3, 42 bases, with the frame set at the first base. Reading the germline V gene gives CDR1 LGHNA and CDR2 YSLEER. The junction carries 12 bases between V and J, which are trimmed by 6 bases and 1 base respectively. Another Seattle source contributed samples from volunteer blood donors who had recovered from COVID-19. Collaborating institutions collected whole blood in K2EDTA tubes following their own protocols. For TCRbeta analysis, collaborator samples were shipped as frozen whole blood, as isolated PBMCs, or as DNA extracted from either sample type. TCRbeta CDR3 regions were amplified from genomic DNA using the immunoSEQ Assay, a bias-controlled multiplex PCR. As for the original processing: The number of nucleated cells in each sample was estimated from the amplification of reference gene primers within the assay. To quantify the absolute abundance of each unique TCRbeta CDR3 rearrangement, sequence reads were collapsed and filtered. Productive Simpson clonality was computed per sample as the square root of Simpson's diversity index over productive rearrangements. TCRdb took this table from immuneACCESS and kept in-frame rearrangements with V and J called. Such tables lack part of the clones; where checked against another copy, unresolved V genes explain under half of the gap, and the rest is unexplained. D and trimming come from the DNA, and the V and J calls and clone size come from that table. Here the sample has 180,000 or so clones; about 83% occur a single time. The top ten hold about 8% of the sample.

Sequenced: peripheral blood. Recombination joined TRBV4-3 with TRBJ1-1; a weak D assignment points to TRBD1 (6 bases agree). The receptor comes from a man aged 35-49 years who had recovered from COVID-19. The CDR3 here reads CASSPGVWNTEAFF. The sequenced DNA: TGCGCCAGCAGTCCAGGGGTATGGAACACTGAAGCTTTCTTT.